Detailed here is one T cell receptor beta chain. Looked up from germline, CDR1 is SGHRS and CDR2 is YFSETQ. Trimming left V 2 bases short and J 3 bases short, with 9 bases between. The CDR3 runs 13 residues. The sample originates from a study of CD8 T cells in Susac syndrome. Random hexamers were used to reverse transcribe an amount of roughly 0.5 to 1 ug RNA. TCRdb itself ran the immunoSEQ multiplex PCR reads through MiXCR, one entry per CDR3 protein. The sample shows approximately 74,000 distinct CDR3 sequences, nearly 95% of them seen only once. While CD8+ and CD4+ T cells were isolated negatively, TEMRA cells were enriched by FACS.

This chain uses TRBV5-1 with TRBJ2-7; D is perhaps TRBD1 (5 bases). This receptor was taken from a human donor with Susac syndrome. The specimen was CD8+ T cells from PBMCs. This chain's CDR3 is CASSFERGYEQYF. The CDR3 region has the DNA TGCGCCAGCAGCTTTGAAAGGGGCTACGAGCAGTACTTC.